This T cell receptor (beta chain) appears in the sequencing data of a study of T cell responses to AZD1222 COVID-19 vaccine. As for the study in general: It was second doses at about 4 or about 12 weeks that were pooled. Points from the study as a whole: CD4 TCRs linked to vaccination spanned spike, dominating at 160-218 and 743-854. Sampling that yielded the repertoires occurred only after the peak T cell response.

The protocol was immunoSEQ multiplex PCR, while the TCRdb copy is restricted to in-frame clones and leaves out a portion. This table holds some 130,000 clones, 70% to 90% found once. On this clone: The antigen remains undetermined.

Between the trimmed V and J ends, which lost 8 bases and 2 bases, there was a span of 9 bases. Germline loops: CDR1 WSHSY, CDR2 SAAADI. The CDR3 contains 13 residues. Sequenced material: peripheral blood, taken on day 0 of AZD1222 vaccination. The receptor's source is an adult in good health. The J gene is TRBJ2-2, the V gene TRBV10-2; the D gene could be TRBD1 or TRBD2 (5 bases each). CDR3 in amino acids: CASRDGNTGELFF. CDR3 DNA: TGCGCCAGCCGGGACGGCAACACCGGGGAGCTGTTTTTT.